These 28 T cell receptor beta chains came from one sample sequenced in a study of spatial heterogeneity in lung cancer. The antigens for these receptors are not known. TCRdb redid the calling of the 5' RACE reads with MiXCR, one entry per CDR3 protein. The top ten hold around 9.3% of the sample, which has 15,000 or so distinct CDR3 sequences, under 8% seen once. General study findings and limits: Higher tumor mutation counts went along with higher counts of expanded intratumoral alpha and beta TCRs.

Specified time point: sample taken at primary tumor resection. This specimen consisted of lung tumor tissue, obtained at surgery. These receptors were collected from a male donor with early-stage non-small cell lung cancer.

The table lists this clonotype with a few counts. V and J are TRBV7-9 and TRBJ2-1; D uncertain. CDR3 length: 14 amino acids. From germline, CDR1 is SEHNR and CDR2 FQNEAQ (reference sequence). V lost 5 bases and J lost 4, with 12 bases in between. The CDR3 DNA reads TGTGCCAGCAGCCGAGTCGCACGGTACAATGAGCAGTTCTTC. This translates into CASSRVARYNEQFF.

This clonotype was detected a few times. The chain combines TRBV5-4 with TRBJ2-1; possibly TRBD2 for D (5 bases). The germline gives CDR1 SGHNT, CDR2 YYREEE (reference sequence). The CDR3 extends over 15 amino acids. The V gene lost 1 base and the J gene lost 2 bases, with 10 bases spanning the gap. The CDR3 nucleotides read TGTGCCAGCAGCTTGTACAGCGGACCCTACAATGAGCAGTTCTTC. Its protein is CASSLYSGPYNEQFF. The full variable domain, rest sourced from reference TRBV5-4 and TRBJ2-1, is ETGVTQSPTHLIKTRGQQVTLRCSSQSGHNTVSWYQQALGQGPQFIFQYYREEENGRGNFPPRFSGLQFPNYSSELNVNALELDDSALYLCASSLYSGPYNEQFFGPGTRLTVL.

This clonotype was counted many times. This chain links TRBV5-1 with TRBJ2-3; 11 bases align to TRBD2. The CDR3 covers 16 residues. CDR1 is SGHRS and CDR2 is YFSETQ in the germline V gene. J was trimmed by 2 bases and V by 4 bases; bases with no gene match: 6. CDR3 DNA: TGCGCCAGCAGCGCGACGGGACTAGCGGTCACAGATACGCAGTATTTT. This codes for CASSATGLAVTDTQYF.

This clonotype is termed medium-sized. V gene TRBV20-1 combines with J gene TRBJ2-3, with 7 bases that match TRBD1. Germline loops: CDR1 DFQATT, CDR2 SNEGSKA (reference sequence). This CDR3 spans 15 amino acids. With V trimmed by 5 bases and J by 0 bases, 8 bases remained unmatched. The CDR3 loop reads CSAVPGQQSTDTQYF. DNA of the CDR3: TGCAGTGCTGTACCGGGACAGCAAAGCACAGATACGCAGTATTTT.

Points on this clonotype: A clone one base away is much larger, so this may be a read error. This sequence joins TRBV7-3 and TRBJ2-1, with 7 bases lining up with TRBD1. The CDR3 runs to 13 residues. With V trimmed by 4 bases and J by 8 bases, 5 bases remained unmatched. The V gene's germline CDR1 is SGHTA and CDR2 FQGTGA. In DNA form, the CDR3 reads TGTGCCAGCAGCTCGAACAGGGGTCATGAGCAGTTCTTC. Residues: CASSSNRGHEQFF. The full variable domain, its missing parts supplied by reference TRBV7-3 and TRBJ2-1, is GAGVSQTPSNKVTEKGKYVELRCDPISGHTALYWYRQSLGQGPEFLIYFQGTGAADDSGLPNDRFFAVRPEGSVSTLKIQRTERGDSAVYLCASSSNRGHEQFFGPGTRLTVL.

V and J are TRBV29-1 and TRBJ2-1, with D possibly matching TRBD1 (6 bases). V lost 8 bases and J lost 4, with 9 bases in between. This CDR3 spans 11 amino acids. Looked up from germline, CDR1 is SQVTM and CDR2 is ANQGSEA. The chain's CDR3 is CSSTGYNEQFF. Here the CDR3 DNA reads TGCAGCTCAACAGGGTACAATGAGCAGTTCTTC.

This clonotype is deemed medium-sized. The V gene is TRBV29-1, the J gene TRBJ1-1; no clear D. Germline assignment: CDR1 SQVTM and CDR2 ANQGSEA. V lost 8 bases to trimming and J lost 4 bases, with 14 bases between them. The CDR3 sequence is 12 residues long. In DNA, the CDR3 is TGCAGCACCAAGTCAGGTGTCACTGAAGCTTTCTTT. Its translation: CSTKSGVTEAFF.

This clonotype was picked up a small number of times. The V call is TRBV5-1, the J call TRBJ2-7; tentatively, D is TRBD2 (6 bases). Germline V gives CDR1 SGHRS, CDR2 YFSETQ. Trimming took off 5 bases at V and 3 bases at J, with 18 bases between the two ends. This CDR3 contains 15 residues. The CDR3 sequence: CASRPAGGGIYEQYF. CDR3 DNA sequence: TGCGCCAGCAGGCCGGCCGGGGGAGGTATCTACGAGCAGTACTTC. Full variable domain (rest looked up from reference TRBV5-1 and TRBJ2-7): KAGVTQTPRYLIKTRGQQVTLSCSPISGHRSVSWYQQTPGQGLQFLFEYFSETQRNKGNFPGRFSGRQFSNSRSEMNVSTLELGDSALYLCASRPAGGGIYEQYFGPGTRLTVT.

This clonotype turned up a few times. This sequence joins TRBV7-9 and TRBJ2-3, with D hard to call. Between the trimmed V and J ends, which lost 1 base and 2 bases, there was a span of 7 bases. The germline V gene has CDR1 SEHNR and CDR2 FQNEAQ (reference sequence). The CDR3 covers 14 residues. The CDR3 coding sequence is TGTGCCAGCAGCTTAGTGGATTTCACAGATACGCAGTATTTT. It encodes CASSLVDFTDTQYF. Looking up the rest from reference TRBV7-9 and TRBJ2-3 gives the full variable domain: DTGVSQNPRHKITKRGQNVTFRCDPISEHNRLYWYRQTLGQGPEFLTYFQNEAQLEKSRLLSDRFSAERPKGSFSTLEIQRTEQGDSAMYLCASSLVDFTDTQYFGPGTRLTVL.

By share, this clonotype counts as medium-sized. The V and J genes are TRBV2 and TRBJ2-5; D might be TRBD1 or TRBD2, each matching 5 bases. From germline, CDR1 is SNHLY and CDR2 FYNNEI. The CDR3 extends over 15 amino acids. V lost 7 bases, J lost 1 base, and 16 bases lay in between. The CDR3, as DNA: TGTGCCAGCAAGTTCAGGGAACTAGGCCAAGAGACCCAGTACTTC. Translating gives CASKFRELGQETQYF.

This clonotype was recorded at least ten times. As DNA, the CDR3 is TGTGCCAGCAGCTCAAGACGGGTAAACTATGGCTACACCTTC. This translates into CASSSRRVNYGYTF. This rearrangement joins TRBV9 to TRBJ1-2; D is unclear. Germline assignment: CDR1 SGDLS and CDR2 YYNGEE. CDR3 length: 14 amino acids. The V and J ends lost 4 bases and 2 bases respectively, with 12 bases between them.

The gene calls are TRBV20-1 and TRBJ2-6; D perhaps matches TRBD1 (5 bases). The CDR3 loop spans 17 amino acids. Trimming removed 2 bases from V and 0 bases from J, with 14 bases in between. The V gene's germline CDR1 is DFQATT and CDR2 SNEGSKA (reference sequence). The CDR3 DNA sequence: TGCAGTGCTAGAAGAGACAGTTTCAGCTCTGGGGCCAACGTCCTGACTTTC. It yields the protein CSARRDSFSSGANVLTF.

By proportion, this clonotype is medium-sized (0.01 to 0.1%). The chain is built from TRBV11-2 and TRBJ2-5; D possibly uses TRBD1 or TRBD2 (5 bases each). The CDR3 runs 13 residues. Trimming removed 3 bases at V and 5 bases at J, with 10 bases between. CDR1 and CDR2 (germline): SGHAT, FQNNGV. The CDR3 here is CASSLGESETQYF. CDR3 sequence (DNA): TGTGCCAGCAGCTTGGGGGAGTCCGAGACCCAGTACTTC.

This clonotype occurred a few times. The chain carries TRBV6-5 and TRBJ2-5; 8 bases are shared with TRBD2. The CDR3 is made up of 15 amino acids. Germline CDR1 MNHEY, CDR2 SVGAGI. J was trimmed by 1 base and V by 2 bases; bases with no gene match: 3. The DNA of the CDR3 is TGTGCCAGCAGTTACGGCGGGGGGCCCCAAGAGACCCAGTACTTC. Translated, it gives CASSYGGGPQETQYF.

The chain's CDR3 is CSALRTSGVNIQYF. The CDR3 DNA reads TGCAGTGCTCTCCGGACTAGCGGGGTAAACATTCAGTACTTC. The chain carries TRBV20-1 and TRBJ2-4; TRBD2 matches at 12 bases. Germline V lookup: CDR1 DFQATT, CDR2 SNEGSKA (reference sequence). Losses at the gene ends were 5 bases for V and 6 bases for J; bases not matched to a gene: 5. The CDR3 spans 14 residues.

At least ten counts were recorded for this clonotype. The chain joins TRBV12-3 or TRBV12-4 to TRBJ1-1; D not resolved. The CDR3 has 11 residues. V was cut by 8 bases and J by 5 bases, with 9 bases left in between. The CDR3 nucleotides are TGTGCCAGCTCGGGCTGGACTGAAGCTTTCTTT. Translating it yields CASSGWTEAFF.

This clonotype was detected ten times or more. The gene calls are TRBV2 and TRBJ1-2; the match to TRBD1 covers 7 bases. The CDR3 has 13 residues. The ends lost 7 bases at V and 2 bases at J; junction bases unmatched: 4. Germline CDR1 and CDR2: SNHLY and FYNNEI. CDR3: CASTGTANYGYTF. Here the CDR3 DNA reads TGTGCCAGCACCGGGACAGCAAACTATGGCTACACCTTC.

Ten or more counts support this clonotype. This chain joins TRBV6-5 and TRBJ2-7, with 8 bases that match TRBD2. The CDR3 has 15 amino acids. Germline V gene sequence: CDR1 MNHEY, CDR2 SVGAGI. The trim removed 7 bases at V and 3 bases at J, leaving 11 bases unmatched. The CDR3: CASMSAGTSLYEQYF. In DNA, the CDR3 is TGTGCCAGCATGTCTGCCGGGACTAGTCTCTACGAGCAGTACTTC.

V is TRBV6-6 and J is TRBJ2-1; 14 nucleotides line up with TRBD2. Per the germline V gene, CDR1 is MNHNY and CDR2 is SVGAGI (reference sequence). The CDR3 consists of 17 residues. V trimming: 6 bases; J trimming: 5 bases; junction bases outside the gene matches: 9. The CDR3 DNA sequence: TGTGCCAGCAGATACACCGGGACTAGCGGGAGCAACAATGAGCAGTTCTTC. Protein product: CASRYTGTSGSNNEQFF.

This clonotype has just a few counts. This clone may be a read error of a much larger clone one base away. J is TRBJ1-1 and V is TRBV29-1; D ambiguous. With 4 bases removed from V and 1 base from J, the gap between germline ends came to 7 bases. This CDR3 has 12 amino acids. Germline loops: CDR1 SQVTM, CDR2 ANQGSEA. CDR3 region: CSVGHRNTEAFF. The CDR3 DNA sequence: TGCAGCGTTGGACACAGGAACACTGAAGCTTTCTTT.

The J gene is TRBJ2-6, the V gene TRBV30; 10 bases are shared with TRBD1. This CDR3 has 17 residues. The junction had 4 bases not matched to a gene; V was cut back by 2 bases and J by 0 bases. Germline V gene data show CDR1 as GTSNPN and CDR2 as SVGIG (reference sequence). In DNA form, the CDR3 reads TGTGCCTGGAGTACCGGGACAGGGGACTCTGGGGCCAACGTCCTGACTTTC. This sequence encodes CAWSTGTGDSGANVLTF.

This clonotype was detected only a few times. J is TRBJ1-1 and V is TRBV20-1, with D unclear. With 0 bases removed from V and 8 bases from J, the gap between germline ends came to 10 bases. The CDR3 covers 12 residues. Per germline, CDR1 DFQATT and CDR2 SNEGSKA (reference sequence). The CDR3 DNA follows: TGCAGTGCTAGAGATGGGCAGTCAGAAGCTTTCTTT. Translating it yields CSARDGQSEAFF.

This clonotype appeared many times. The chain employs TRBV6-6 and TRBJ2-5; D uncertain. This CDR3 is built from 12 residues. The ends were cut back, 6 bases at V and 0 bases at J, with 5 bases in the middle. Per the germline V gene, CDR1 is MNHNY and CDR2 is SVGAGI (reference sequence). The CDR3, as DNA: TGTGCCAGCAGAGTGGACCAAGAGACCCAGTACTTC. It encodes CASRVDQETQYF.

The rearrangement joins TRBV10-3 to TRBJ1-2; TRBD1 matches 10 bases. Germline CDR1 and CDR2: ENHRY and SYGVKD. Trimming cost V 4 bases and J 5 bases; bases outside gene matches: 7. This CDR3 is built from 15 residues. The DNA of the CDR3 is TGTGCCATCAGTGGCCGGGACAGGGGATCGTATGGCTACACCTTC. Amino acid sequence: CAISGRDRGSYGYTF.

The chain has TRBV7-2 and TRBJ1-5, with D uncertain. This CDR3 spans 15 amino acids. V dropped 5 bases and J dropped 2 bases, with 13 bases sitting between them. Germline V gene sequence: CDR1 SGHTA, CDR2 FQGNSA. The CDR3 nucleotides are TGTGCCAGCAGCCCCGGATCCTCGGGCAATCAGCCCCAGCATTTT. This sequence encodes CASSPGSSGNQPQHF. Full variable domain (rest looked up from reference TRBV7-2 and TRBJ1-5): GAGVSQSPSNKVTEKGKDVELRCDPISGHTALYWYRQSLGQGLEFLIYFQGNSAPDKSGLPSDRFSAERTGGSVSTLTIQRTQQEDSAVYLCASSPGSSGNQPQHFGDGTRLSIL.

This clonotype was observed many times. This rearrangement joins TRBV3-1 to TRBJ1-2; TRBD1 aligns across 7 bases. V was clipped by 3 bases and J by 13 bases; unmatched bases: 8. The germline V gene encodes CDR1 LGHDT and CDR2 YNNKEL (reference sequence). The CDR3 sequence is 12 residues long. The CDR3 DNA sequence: TGTGCCAGCAGCCAGAGGGACGACAGGGTCACCTTC. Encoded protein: CASSQRDDRVTF.

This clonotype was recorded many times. The CDR3 loop reads CSAWEPGLAGADTQYF. Here the CDR3 DNA reads TGCAGTGCTTGGGAACCGGGACTAGCGGGAGCAGATACGCAGTATTTT. The chain couples TRBV20-1 to TRBJ2-3, with 14 positions matching TRBD2. Losses at the gene ends were 5 bases for V and 4 bases for J; bases not matched to a gene: 8. The CDR3 runs 16 residues. CDR1 is DFQATT, CDR2 SNEGSKA, per germline (reference sequence).

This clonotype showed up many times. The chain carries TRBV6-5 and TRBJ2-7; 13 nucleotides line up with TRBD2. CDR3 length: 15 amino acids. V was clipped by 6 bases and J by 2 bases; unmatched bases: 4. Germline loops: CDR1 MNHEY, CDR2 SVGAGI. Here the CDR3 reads CASRSLAGGAYEQYF. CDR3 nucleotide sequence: TGTGCCAGCAGATCACTAGCGGGAGGGGCCTACGAGCAGTACTTC.